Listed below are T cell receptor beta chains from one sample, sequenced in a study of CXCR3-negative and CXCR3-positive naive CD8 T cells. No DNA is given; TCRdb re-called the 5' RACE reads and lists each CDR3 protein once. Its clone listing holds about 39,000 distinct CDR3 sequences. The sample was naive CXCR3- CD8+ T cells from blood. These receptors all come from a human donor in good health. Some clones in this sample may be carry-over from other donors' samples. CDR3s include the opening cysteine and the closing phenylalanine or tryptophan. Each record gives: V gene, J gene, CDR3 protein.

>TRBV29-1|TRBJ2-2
CSVFLAGATGELFF
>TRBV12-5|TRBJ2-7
CASGLVPLATGDPYEQYF
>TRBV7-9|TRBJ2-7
CASTGDRDLYEQYF
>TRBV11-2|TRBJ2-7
CASSFLSGSPNEQYF
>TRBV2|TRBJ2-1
CASFQGNEQFF
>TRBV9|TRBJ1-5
CASSSGGVNQPQHF
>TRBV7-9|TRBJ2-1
CASSMGLLLQFF
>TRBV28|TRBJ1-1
CASSPNGRGTEAFF
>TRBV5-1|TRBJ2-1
CASSLASPSGGPHNEQFF
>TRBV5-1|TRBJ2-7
CASSLEGFDEQYF
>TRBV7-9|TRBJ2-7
CASSPNQGAYEQYF
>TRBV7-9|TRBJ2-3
CASSDQGTPTDTQYF
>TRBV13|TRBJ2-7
CASSSIGQGAPGYEQYF
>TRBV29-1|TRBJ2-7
CSVEDPLVPSYEQYF
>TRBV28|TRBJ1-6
CASSPGDREVSPLHF
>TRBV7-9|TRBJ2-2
CASSLVRNTGELFF
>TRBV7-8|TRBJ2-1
CASSLLAGELYNEQFF
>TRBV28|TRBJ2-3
CASSQLAGVTDTQYF
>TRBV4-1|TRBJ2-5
CASSQPPKETQYF
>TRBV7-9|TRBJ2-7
CASSLASNYEQYF
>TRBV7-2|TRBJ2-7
CASSSGTAIYEQYF
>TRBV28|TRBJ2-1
CASSHRAAYNEQFF
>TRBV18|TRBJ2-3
CASSPGGSGSDTQYF
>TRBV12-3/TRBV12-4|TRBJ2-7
CASSFVLIPYEQYF
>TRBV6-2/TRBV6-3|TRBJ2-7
CASSYYGGTYEQYF
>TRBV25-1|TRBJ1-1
CASSDTGRVNTEAFF
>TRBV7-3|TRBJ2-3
CASRLTGETTDTQYF
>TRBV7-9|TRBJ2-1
CASSFREFTYNEQFF
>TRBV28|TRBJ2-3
CASSFPGGTDTQYF
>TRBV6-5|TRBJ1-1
CASSLQRQGRTEAFF
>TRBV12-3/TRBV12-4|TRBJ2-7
CASSLEGFYEQYF
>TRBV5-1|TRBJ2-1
CASSLLSLRGQGVAEQFF
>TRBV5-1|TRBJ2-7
CASSLEDRDTYEQYF
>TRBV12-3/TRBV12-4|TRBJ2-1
CASILGARNEQFF
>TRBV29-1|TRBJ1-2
CSVEDRTDYGYTF
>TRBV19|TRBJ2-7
CASSAGTSGVYEQYF
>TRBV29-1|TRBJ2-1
CSVDPLVLRNEQFF
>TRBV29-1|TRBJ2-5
CSVEDRDRVGETQYF